This paragraph covers one TCR beta chain sequence. This sample was included in a study of control samples from healthy donors and cancer patients. Profiled with immunoSEQ multiplex PCR; TCRdb holds only in-frame clones, not every one. Found here are more than 75,000 clones, less than 85% of them singletons; the top ten hold roughly 39%. Germline V gene lookup returns CDR1 SGHRS and CDR2 YFSETQ. The CDR3 sequence is 15 residues long. V dropped 3 bases and J dropped 1; count of bases not matched to a gene: 4. The rearrangement uses TRBV5-1 and TRBJ2-5; 9 nucleotides agree with TRBD2. The sequenced material came from PBMCs. The sequence was obtained from a man between 65 and 85 years old with lung cancer. The CDR3: CASSSGTSIQETQYF. Here the CDR3 DNA reads TGCGCCAGCAGCTCCGGGACTAGCATCCAAGAGACCCAGTACTTC. The full variable domain, in which reference TRBV5-1 and TRBJ2-5 provide the parts outside the CDR3, is KAGVTQTPRYLIKTRGQQVTLSCSPISGHRSVSWYQQTPGQGLQFLFEYFSETQRNKGNFPGRFSGRQFSNSRSEMNVSTLELGDSALYLCASSSGTSIQETQYFGPGTRLLVL.